A selection of T cell receptor beta chains follows, all from one sample in a study of OX40 agonist ivuxolimab in advanced cancers. TCRdb's table, derived via immunoSEQ multiplex PCR, lists solely in-frame clones and lacks some. The table records tens of thousands of clones, 85% to 90% of them present only once. Here the sequenced sample was CD4+ or CD8+ T cells sorted from blood, taken in a trial of the OX40 agonist ivuxolimab. All receptors come from an adult with an advanced solid tumor such as melanoma, head and neck, liver or kidney cancer. Both conserved end residues are part of each CDR3. Fields, in order: D gene, clone size, V gene, J gene, CDR3 DNA, CDR3 protein. D genes are given only for firm matches. The size entry is marked missing in some rows and otherwise reads once, few, many or a size class.

.	.	TRBV27	TRBJ1-6	TGTGCCAGCAGTATACAGGGTGGTAATTCACCCCTCCACTTT	CASSIQGGNSPLHF
.	.	TRBV11-2	TRBJ2-7	TGTGCCAGCAGCTATTTGGACAGGAGGGCCTACGAGCAGTACTTC	CASSYLDRRAYEQYF
.	.	TRBV6-5	TRBJ1-1	TGTGCCAGCAGTTACTCCCCGGACCGGGGGACTGAAGCTTTCTTT	CASSYSPDRGTEAFF
.	.	TRBV28	TRBJ2-2	TGTGCCAGCAGTTCGACAGCAACCGGGGAGCTGTTTTTT	CASSSTATGELFF
.	few	TRBV9	TRBJ1-3	TGTGCCAGCACGGGGTCGGAAAACACCATATATTTT	CASTGSENTIYF
.	.	TRBV5-8	TRBJ1-2	TGTGCCAGCAGCCCCATAGGTAGGGACACAGCCGGAGCTGGCTACACCTTC	CASSPIGRDTAGAGYTF
.	.	TRBV9	TRBJ2-2	TGTGCCAGCAGCGCCTTAGCCCGCCTAACGGATGATGGGGAGCTGTTTTTT	CASSALARLTDDGELFF
.	once	TRBV28	TRBJ2-7	TGTGCCAGCAGTTTCCGGGCCCTGGGAGAGCAGTACTTC	CASSFRALGEQYF
.	.	TRBV19	TRBJ2-1	TGTGCCAGTAGTGTAGTTTCCGGGGGCAATGATGAGCAGTTCTTC	CASSVVSGGNDEQFF
TRBD1	once	TRBV27	TRBJ1-2	TGTGCCAGCAGTTGGAACAGGGGTTCGTATGGCTACACCTTC	CASSWNRGSYGYTF
.	.	TRBV15	TRBJ1-1	TGTGCCACCAGCAGTCCTGATGCGAACACTGAAGCTTTCTTT	CATSSPDANTEAFF
TRBD1	few	TRBV19	TRBJ2-1	TGTGCCAGTAGTATAAGGGACAGTTACAATGAGCAGTTCTTC	CASSIRDSYNEQFF
.	.	TRBV7-9	TRBJ2-5	TGTGCCAGCAGCCCTAGCGAGGAGACCCAGTACTTC	CASSPSEETQYF
.	.	TRBV4-3	TRBJ1-1	TGCGCCAGCAGCCAAGAAAAGACGGGAGGGGTGGTTAGCACTGAAGCTTTCTTT	CASSQEKTGGVVSTEAFF
.	.	TRBV28	TRBJ1-2	TGTGCCAGCAGTTTAAGTTTTGACCCCTATGGCTACACCTTC	CASSLSFDPYGYTF
TRBD1	few	TRBV19	TRBJ1-1	TGTGCCAGTGTTGGGACAGGGCCCCCTGAAGCTTTCTTT	CASVGTGPPEAFF
.	once	TRBV13	TRBJ2-3	TGTGCCAGCAGCTTAGTTCTTGGAGATACGCAGTATTTT	CASSLVLGDTQYF
.	.	TRBV19	TRBJ1-1	TGTGCCAGTAGTAGGGGAAACACTGAAGCTTTCTTT	CASSRGNTEAFF
TRBD2	.	TRBV7-6	TRBJ2-7	TGTGCCAGCAGCTGGACTAGCGGGATAGACGAGCAGTACTTC	CASSWTSGIDEQYF
TRBD1	.	TRBV18	TRBJ2-2	TGTGCCAGCTCACCTTACAGGGGGGATCGGACCGGGGAGCTGTTTTTT	CASSPYRGDRTGELFF
TRBD2	.	TRBV19	TRBJ2-1	TGTGCCAGTAGTCTCCGTAGTAGCGGGAGGATCTACAATGAGCAGTTCTTC	CASSLRSSGRIYNEQFF
.	once	TRBV9	TRBJ2-1	TGTGCCAGCAGCGTAGATGAAAATGAGCAGTTCTTC	CASSVDENEQFF
.	.	TRBV4-3	TRBJ1-2	TGCGCCAGCAGCCAAGATCATGGATACTATGGCTACACCTTC	CASSQDHGYYGYTF
.	.	TRBV9	TRBJ1-5	TGTGCCAGCAGCGGGGGGGATACCAATCAGCCCCAGCATTTT	CASSGGDTNQPQHF
.	.	TRBV11-2	TRBJ2-1	TGTGCCAGCAGTTTTTCGTGGTCCGAGGTTGAGCAGTTCTTC	CASSFSWSEVEQFF
TRBD1	.	TRBV27	TRBJ1-5	TGTGCCAGCAGGGGGACAGCGTATAGCAATCAGCCCCAGCATTTT	CASRGTAYSNQPQHF